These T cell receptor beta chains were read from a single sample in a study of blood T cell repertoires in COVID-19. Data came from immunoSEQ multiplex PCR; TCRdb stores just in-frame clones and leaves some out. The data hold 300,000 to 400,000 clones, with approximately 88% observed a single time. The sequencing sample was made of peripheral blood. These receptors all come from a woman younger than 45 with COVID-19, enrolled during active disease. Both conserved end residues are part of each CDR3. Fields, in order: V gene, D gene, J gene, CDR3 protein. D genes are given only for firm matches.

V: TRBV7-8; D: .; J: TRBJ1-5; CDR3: CASSLRGGGNQPQHF
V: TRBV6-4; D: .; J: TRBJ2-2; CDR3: CATLGTPGGELFF
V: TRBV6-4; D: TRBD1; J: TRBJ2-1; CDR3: CARTTQGARDEQFF
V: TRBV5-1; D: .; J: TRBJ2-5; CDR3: CASSFGSQETQYF
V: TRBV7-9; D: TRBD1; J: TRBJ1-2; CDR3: CASSLRDRVYGYTF
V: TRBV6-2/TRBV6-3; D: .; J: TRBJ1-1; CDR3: CASSFTMGNTEAFF
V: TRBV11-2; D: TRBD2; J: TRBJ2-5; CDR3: CASSRGGQETQYF
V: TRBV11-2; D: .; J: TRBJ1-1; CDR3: CASSLGSQGWNTEAFF
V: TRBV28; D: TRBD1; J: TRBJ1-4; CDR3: CASSRQGLLYEKLFF
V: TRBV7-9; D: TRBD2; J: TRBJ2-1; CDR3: CASSVGGLLNNEQFF
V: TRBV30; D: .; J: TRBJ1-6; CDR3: CAWSVLGPGGYNSPLHF
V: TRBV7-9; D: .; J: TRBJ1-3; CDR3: CASSGRTAGNTIYF
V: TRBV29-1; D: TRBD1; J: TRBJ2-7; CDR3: CSVGTGGGEQYF
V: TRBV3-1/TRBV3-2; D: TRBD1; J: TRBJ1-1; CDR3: CASSQDRTGWAEAFF
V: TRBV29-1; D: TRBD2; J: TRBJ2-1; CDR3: CSVARTSGTYNEQFF
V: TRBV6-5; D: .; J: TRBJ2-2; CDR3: CASIPSGLGELFF
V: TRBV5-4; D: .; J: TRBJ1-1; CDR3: CASSLAGRTEAFF
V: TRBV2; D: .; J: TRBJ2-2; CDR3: CASSEFIVGGAGELFF
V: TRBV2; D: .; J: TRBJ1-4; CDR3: CASNGGLGEKLFF
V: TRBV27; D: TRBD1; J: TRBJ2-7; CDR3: CASSPGTGVYEQYF
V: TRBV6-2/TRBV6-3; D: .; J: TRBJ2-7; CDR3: CASSYSAGPVGGPAGYEQYF
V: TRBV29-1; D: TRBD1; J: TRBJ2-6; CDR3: CSVEFGAGGSGANVLTF
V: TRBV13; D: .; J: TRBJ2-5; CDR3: CASRPFLSPGQETQYF
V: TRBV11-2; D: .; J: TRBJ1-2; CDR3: CASSSSGDGYGYTF
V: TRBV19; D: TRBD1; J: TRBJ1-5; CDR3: CASSMRDRGDQPQHF
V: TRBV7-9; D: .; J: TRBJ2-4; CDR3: CASSPQIQGFSKNIQYF
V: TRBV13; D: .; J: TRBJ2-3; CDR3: CASQDGGFNSNNTHTDTQYF
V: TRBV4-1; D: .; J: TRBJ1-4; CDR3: CASSQVSAGEKLFF
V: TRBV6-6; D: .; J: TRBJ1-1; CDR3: CASIPFIGEGVEAFF
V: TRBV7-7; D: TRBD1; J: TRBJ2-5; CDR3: CASSRTGETQYF
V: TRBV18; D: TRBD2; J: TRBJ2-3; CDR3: CASSPRDYTNTQYF
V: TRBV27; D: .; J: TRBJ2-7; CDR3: CASSLSGPSYEQYF
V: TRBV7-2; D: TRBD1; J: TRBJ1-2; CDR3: CASTPDRGRVGYTF
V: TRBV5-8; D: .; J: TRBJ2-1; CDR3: CASSPRMGARYNEQFF
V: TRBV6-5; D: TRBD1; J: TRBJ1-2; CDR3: CASRGNRGHGYTF
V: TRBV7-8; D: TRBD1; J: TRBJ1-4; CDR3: CASSLRTGTQHNEKLFF
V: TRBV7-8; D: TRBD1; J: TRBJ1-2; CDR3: CASSPYEVGGGYTF
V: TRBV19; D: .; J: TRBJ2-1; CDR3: CASSMLQVNSYNEQFF
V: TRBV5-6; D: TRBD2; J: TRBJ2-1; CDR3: CGTSGGTDEQFF
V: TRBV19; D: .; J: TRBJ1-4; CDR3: CASSIRGSGEKLFF
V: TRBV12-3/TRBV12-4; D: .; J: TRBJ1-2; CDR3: CASSEGVWDGYTF
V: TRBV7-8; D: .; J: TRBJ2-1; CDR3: CASSLVGLAEQFF
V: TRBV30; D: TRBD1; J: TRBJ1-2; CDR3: CAWSQGDGYTF
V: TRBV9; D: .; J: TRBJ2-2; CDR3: CASSTGLNTGELFF
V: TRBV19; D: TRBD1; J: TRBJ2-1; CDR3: CASSISGTGTYNEQFF
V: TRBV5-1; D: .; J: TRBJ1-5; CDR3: CASSLGAGYQPQHF
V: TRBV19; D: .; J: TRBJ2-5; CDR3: CASSIDPRRGRAIGWTQYF
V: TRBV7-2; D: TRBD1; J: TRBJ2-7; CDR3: CASSTGTGGYEQYF
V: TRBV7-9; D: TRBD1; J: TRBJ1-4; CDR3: CASSFRGLANEKLFF
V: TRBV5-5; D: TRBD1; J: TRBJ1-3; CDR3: CASSLKTTGDFGNTIYF
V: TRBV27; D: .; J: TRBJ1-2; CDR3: CASNWAGRNYGYTF
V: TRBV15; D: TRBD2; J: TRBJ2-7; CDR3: CATSRGTSGGREQYF
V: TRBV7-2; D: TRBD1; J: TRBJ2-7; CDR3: CASSPSWAGGRRGEQYF
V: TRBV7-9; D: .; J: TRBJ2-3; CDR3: CASSSSGITDTQYF
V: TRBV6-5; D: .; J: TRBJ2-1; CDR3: CASTNRDTYNEQFF